This T cell receptor beta chain stems from a study of cytomegalovirus exposure and HLA in healthy donors. Notes on the study in general: A list of around 150 TCR beta chains associated with cytomegalovirus was given.

Germline V lookup: CDR1 SGHAT, CDR2 FQDESV (reference sequence). This CDR3 comprises 18 residues. V was clipped by 6 bases and J by 2 bases; unmatched bases: 19. A note on this clone: Its antigen is not identified.

Primers for the PCR totalled 60 Vbeta and 13 Jbeta. The data were produced by immunoSEQ multiplex PCR, yet TCRdb's version contains in-frame clones alone and is incomplete. The sample has around 150,000 clones; 70% to 80% are singletons. The specimen was PBMCs. The sequence was collected from a man aged 50-60 years in good health and CMV-seropositive. The rearrangement joins TRBV11-1 to TRBJ2-7, with 7 bases fitting TRBD1. CDR3 coding DNA: TGTGCCAGCAGACTCGGGGACAGCTTTTCTACTTCCCCCTACGAGCAGTACTTC. Its protein product is CASRLGDSFSTSPYEQYF.